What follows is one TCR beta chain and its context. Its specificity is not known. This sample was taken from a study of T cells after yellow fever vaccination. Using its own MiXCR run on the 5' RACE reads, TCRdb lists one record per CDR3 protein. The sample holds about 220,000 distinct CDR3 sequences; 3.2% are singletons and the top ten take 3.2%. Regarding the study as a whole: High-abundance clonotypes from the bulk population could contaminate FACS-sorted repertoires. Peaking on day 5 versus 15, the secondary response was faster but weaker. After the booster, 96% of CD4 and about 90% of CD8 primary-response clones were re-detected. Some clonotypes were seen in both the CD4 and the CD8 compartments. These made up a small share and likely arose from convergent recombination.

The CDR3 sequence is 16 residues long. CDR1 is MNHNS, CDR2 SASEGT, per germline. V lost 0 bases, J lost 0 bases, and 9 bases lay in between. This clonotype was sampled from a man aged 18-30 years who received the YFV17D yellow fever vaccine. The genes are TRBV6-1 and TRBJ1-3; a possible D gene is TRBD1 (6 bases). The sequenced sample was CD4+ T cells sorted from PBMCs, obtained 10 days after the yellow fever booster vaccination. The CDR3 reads CASSEARGSSGNTIYF. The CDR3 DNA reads TGTGCCAGCAGTGAAGCGAGGGGGAGCTCTGGAAACACCATATATTTT.